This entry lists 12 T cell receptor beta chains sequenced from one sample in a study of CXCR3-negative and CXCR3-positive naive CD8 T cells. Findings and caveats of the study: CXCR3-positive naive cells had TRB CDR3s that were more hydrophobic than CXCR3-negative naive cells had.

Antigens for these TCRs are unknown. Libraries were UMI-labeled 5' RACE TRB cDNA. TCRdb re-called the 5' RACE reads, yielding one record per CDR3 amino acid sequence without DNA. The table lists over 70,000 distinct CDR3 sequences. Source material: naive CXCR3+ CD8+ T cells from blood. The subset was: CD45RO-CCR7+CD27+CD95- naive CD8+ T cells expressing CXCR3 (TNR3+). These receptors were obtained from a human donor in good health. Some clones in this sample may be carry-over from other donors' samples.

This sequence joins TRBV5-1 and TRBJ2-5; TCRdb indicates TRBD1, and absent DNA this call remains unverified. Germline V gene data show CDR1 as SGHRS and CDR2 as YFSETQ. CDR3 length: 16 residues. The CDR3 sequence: CASSLGDRGSRETQYF.

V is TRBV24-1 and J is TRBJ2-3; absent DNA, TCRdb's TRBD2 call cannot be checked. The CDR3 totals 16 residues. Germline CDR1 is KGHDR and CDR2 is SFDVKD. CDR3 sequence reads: CATSSTSGGNTDTQYF.

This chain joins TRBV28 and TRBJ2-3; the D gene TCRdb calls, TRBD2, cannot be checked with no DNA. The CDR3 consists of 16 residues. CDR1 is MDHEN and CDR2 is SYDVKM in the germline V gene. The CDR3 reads CASRTVAGSSTDTQYF.

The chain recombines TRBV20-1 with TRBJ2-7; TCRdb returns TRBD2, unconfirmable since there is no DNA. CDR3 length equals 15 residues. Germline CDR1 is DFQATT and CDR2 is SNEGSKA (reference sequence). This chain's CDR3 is CSARLGVARSYEQYF.

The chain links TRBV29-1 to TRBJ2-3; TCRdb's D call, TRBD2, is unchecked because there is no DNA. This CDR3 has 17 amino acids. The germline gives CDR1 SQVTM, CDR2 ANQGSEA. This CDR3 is CSVGRAEGQQVTDTQYF.

The CDR3 loop reads CASSFLAGAYNEQFF. V usage is TRBV12-3 or TRBV12-4 and J usage is TRBJ2-1; TCRdb lists TRBD2, though no DNA is available to test this call. The CDR3 is 15 amino acids.

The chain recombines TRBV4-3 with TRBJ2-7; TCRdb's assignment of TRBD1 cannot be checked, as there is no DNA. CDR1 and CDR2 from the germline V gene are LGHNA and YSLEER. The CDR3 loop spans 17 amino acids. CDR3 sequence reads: CASSRALPGQGTHEQYF.

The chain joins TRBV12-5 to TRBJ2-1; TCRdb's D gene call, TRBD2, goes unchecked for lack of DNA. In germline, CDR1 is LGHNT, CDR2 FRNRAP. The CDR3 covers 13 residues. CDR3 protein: CASGLWGDNEQFF.

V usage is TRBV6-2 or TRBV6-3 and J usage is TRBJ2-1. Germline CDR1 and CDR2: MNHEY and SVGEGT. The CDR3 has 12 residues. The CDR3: CASSPNRNEQFF.

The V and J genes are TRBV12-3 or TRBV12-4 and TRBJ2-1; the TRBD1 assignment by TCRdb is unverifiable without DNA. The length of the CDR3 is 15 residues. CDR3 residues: CASSLVAGYYNEQFF.

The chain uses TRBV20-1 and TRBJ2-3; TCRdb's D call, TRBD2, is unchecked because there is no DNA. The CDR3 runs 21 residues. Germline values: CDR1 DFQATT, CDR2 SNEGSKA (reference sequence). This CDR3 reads CSARDSFGLAGGRASTDTQYF.

CDR3 region: CASSPQQVWSTEAFF. The chain carries TRBV27 and TRBJ1-1; without DNA, the TCRdb call of TRBD1 cannot be checked. Germline assignment: CDR1 MNHEY and CDR2 SMNVEV (reference sequence). The CDR3 is made up of 15 amino acids.